The following is a T cell receptor beta chain sequence with its context. What it binds is not known. The length of the CDR3 is 14 residues. Germline lookup yields CDR1 MNHEY and CDR2 SVGAGI. V lost 2 bases to trimming and J lost 5 bases, with 11 bases between them. The record originates from a study of shared clonotypes between healthy human individuals. Study at large: CD4 naive and CD4 memory each took three plates per donor, while CD8 naive took two and CD8 memory one. Study-wide results and caveats: Blood alone was sampled, and tissue repertoires likely differ. Despite large depth, rarefaction showed incomplete sorted-subset sequencing. Memory subsets generally showed smaller estimated richness than naive subsets did.

Using immunoSEQ multiplex PCR, the repertoire was profiled, and TCRdb retains in-frame clones only, with some absent. This table holds under 600,000 clones, approximately 97% found once. The TCR sequence derives from a woman aged 25 to 39 in good health. The sample taken for sequencing was naive CD4+ T cells sorted from blood. Subset reported: CD45RA+ positively selected. This chain links TRBV6-5 with TRBJ2-3; tentatively, D is TRBD1 or TRBD2 (6 bases each). Written as DNA, the CDR3 is TGTGCCAGCAGTTACGACGGGGGCAGAGATACGCAGTATTTT. Its protein product is CASSYDGGRDTQYF.